This entry lists 14 T cell receptor beta chains sequenced from one sample in a study. TCRdb processed the RT-PCR reads anew with MiXCR; each CDR3 protein has one entry. The repertoire holds about 700,000 distinct CDR3 sequences, with about 14% as singletons. The sample comprised memory CD4+ T cells from blood. These receptor sequences come from a female donor in good health, serving as a healthy control.

This clonotype was detected only a few times. The chain joins TRBV4-1 to TRBJ1-5; D gene unclear. The CDR3 runs 16 residues. The V gene lost 0 bases and the J gene lost 0 bases, with 9 bases spanning the gap. Germline-derived CDR1 and CDR2 are MGHRA and YSYEKL. CDR3 protein: CASSQDGKPSNQPQHF. The CDR3 nucleotides are TGCGCCAGCAGCCAAGATGGGAAGCCTAGCAATCAGCCCCAGCATTTT.

This clonotype was counted between two and nine times. This chain links TRBV12-3 or TRBV12-4 with TRBJ1-3; D unresolved. The CDR3 runs to 14 residues. V dropped 2 bases and J dropped 1 base, with 6 bases sitting between them. The CDR3 DNA sequence: TGTGCCAGCAGTTTAATGGCATCTGGAAACACCATATATTTT. Protein sequence: CASSLMASGNTIYF.

The rearrangement joins TRBV2 to TRBJ2-1; 10 positions agree with TRBD2. CDR1 is SNHLY, CDR2 FYNNEI, per germline. The V segment lost 4 bases and the J segment 9 bases; nucleotides outside the gene matches: 9. The CDR3 totals 15 residues. The chain's CDR3 is CASSGTSGGASEQFF. CDR3 DNA sequence: TGTGCCAGCAGTGGAACCAGCGGGGGGGCGAGTGAGCAGTTCTTC.

The chain is built from TRBV20-1 and TRBJ2-7, with no clear D. This CDR3 region has 13 residues. Germline CDR1 is DFQATT and CDR2 is SNEGSKA (reference sequence). V was trimmed by 0 bases and J by 4 bases, leaving 10 bases between them. The CDR3 loop reads CSARDRPLYEQYF. The CDR3 nucleotides are TGCAGTGCTAGAGATCGGCCGCTATACGAGCAGTACTTC.

This clonotype came up many times. The rearrangement uses TRBV20-1 and TRBJ1-2; D may be TRBD1 (6 bases). V was shortened by 3 bases and J by 8 bases, with 19 bases between the two germline ends. This CDR3 has 14 amino acids. Germline V gene lookup returns CDR1 DFQATT and CDR2 SNEGSKA (reference sequence). The DNA of the CDR3 is TGCAGTGCTAGCTATACGACAGGTCTATGGGGCTACACCTTC. It encodes CSASYTTGLWGYTF.

This clonotype was seen a few times. J is TRBJ1-2 and V is TRBV5-1; D is undetermined. This CDR3 is 15 amino acids long. From germline, CDR1 is SGHRS and CDR2 YFSETQ. Trimming shortened V by 4 bases and J by 4 bases, and 17 bases separated the two germline ends. Here the CDR3 DNA reads TGCGCCAGCAGCCCGGCGGCGGGTTTCGGCTATGGCTACACCTTC. This sequence encodes CASSPAAGFGYGYTF.

J is TRBJ1-2 and V is TRBV20-1; 8 bases line up with TRBD1. After removal of 4 bases from V and 6 bases from J, the junction contained 10 bases not matched to a gene. The CDR3 sequence is 14 residues long. Germline-derived CDR1 and CDR2 are DFQATT and SNEGSKA (reference sequence). The chain's CDR3 is CSAIGTGVAHGYTF. CDR3 nucleotide sequence: TGCAGTGCTATCGGGACAGGAGTCGCGCATGGCTACACCTTC.

In this sample, this clonotype turned up many times. CDR3 DNA sequence: TGTGCCAGCAGCGCAGGACAGAGCTCCTACAATGAGCAGTTCTTC. Translated, it gives CASSAGQSSYNEQFF. The chain uses TRBV6-4 and TRBJ2-1, with D tentatively TRBD1 (6 bases). V gave up 6 bases and J gave up 0 bases, with 12 bases separating them. The CDR3 covers 15 residues. Germline CDR1 and CDR2: MRHNA and SNTAGT.

This clonotype came up a few times. This chain connects TRBV29-1 to TRBJ1-4; tentative D call: TRBD1 (5 bases). The CDR3 spans 15 residues. Deletions cut 7 bases from V and 4 bases from J, with 19 bases between. From germline, CDR1 is SQVTM and CDR2 ANQGSEA. CDR3 bases: TGCAGCGCTCTTGGGAGGCCAGGGATTAATGAAAAACTGTTTTTT. Translation: CSALGRPGINEKLFF.

V usage is TRBV10-2 and J usage is TRBJ2-7; D gene uncertain. The germline V and J ends were trimmed by 0 bases and 0 bases, with 12 bases remaining between them. Germline loops: CDR1 WSHSY, CDR2 SAAADI. The CDR3 sequence is 16 residues long. The CDR3 spells CASSESFIAPSYEQYF. The CDR3 DNA reads as TGCGCCAGCAGTGAGTCGTTCATCGCCCCCTCCTACGAGCAGTACTTC.

The V gene is TRBV7-8, the J gene TRBJ1-5; 7 bases map to TRBD1. The CDR3 sequence is 15 residues long. CDR1 SGHVS and CDR2 FQNEAQ come from the germline V gene. The V and J ends lost 0 bases and 6 bases, in that order; junction bases with no gene match: 5. This CDR3 is CASSLARGGIQPQHF. CDR3 DNA: TGTGCCAGCAGCTTAGCCCGAGGGGGCATTCAGCCCCAGCATTTT.

This clonotype was counted between two and nine times. The gene calls are TRBV5-1 and TRBJ2-1; D may be TRBD2 (5 bases). The germline V gene encodes CDR1 SGHRS and CDR2 YFSETQ. V dropped 4 bases and J dropped 0 bases, with 8 bases sitting between them. The CDR3 runs 14 residues. CDR3 coding DNA: TGCGCCAGCAGCATGAGCGGCTCCTACAATGAGCAGTTCTTC. Translated: CASSMSGSYNEQFF.

The sample holds a few counts of this clonotype. V gene TRBV27 combines with J gene TRBJ2-6; 8 bases align to TRBD1. From germline, CDR1 is MNHEY and CDR2 SMNVEV (reference sequence). With 6 bases clipped from V and 11 bases from J, the junction kept 12 bases outside the gene matches. This CDR3 is 15 amino acids long. The CDR3 DNA follows: TGTGCCAGCAGCATAGGGTCGACAGGGGCTGACGTCCTGACTTTC. This codes for CASSIGSTGADVLTF. The full variable domain, its missing parts supplied by reference TRBV27 and TRBJ2-6, is EAQVTQNPRYLITVTGKKLTVTCSQNMNHEYMSWYRQDPGLGLRQIYYSMNVEVTDKGDVPEGYKVSRKEKRNFPLILESPSPNQTSLYFCASSIGSTGADVLTFGAGSRLTVL.

The chain combines TRBV12-3 or TRBV12-4 with TRBJ1-5, with a possible D match to TRBD1 (5 bases). The CDR3 has 14 amino acids. Trimming left V 7 bases short and J 5 bases short, with 15 bases between. The CDR3 DNA reads TGTGCCAGCACCCTGGGGGGTCCTCATCAGCCCCAGCATTTT. Translating gives CASTLGGPHQPQHF.